Reported below is one TCR beta chain. The record originates from a study of blood T cell repertoires in COVID-19. The data were produced by immunoSEQ multiplex PCR, yet TCRdb's version contains in-frame clones alone and is incomplete. Here the sample spans more than 90,000 clones, roughly 88% being singletons. This CDR3 has 13 amino acids. V lost 0 bases, J lost 5 bases, and 8 bases lay in between. CDR1 SGHRS and CDR2 YFSETQ come from the germline V gene. This chain connects TRBV5-1 to TRBJ1-1; no definite D call. This clonotype was obtained from a woman in her seventies with acute or convalescent COVID-19. The sequencing input was peripheral blood. The CDR3 spells CASSLAPGTEAFF. The CDR3 DNA follows: TGCGCCAGCAGCTTGGCCCCGGGAACTGAAGCTTTCTTT.